The T cell receptor (beta chain) under discussion was sequenced for a study of OX40 agonist ivuxolimab in advanced cancers. As for the study more broadly: Ivuxolimab, which targeted the costimulatory receptor OX40 (CD134), was an agonistic, fully human IgG2 monoclonal antibody. Intravenous ivuxolimab was administered to patients every 2 weeks at six dose levels: 0.01, 0.1, 0.3, 1.5, 3 and 10 mg/kg. Of the 50 to 55 dose-escalation patients, hepatocellular carcinoma was present in 19, melanoma in some 15, renal cell carcinoma in 9 and head and neck cancer in 9. In the dose-escalation cohort, 82.7% of patients were male, and the mean age was around 60 years, with a range of roughly 23 to 85. Prior anti-PD-1, anti-PD-L1 or anti-CTLA-4 therapy was permitted, and checkpoint inhibitors had been received by more than 35% of dose-escalation patients. Partial responses were achieved by three dose-escalation patients, of whom one had hepatocellular carcinoma and two had cutaneous melanoma. Peripheral TCRbeta sequencing was intended to test whether TCR sequence diversity was altered and clonal T-cell expansion was caused by ivuxolimab. The monotherapy dose-escalation portion (N = 52 patients) of the phase I ivuxolimab trial is reported in the paper. Overall results and qualifications from the work: The antigen specificity of the clonally expanded peripheral T cells was not determined. In the 0.1-3.0 mg/kg groups, partial responders had among the lowest normalized peripheral clonal expansion, particularly in CD8+ T cells. After ivuxolimab, more expanded clones were found on average in CD8+ T cells than in CD4+ T cells. Low levels of normalized T-cell clonal expansion were also seen in some patients who did not respond. At doses from 0.1 to 3.0 mg/kg, clonal expansion was seen in both CD4+ and CD8+ blood T cells between baseline and week 6.

Patients with a history of autoimmune disease or receiving systemic immunosuppression were excluded from the trial. Peripheral blood for TCR sequencing was collected from all dose cohorts at baseline, on cycle 4 day 1, and on cycle 7 day 1. Samples were obtained from an open-label, multicenter, first-in-human phase I dose-escalation trial of ivuxolimab. Adults with locally advanced or metastatic head and neck squamous cell, hepatocellular, melanoma or renal cell carcinoma were enrolled in the trial. Before TCR sequencing, CD4+ T cells and CD8+ T cells were sorted from peripheral blood as separate populations. This clone has just a few counts. What antigen it recognizes has not been identified. Base qualities are not provided; no much larger clone lies one nucleotide away. For sequencing of the TCRbeta CDR3 region, genomic DNA was extracted from the sorted cells. TCRbeta CDR3 regions were sequenced using the immunoSEQ Assay. Imported from immuneACCESS, the table was reduced by TCRdb to in-frame sequences with V and J called. These copies leave out some clones; in studies compared against another copy, an unresolved V gene accounts for under half, and the cause of the remainder is not known. The sample yields about 54,000 clones; 80% to 90% were counted once. Approximately 3.8% of the sample goes to the ten largest clones.

The CDR3, from cysteine to phenylalanine, totals 12 residues. Solely the CDR3 DNA is kept, with 36 bases framed from the first base. Relative to germline, V is missing 4 bases and J is missing 4 bases, with 1 base of the junction outside any gene match. Taken from the germline V gene, the CDR1 and CDR2 loops are SGHRS and YFSETQ. Sequences were derived from CD4+ or CD8+ T cells sorted from blood, sampled in a trial of the OX40 agonist ivuxolimab. This clonotype was sampled from an adult with an advanced solid tumor such as melanoma, head and neck, liver or kidney cancer. This chain is built from TRBV5-1 and TRBJ1-2; 7 central bases correspond to TRBD1. The CDR3 has the sequence CASSGDSYGYTF. The DNA reads as follows: TGCGCCAGCAGCGGGGACAGCTATGGCTACACCTTC.